This T cell receptor beta chain derives from a study of Ad26.COV2.S vaccination and SARS-CoV-2 variants. Whole-study results and caveats: Vaccine and placebo recipients had similar non-spike TCR breadth.

Treatment indicated: some 19 received Ad26.COV2.S at low or high dose, single or two shots; five or six received placebo; per-sample allocation not given. Samples analyzed were those drawn on day 63 after the first vaccine or placebo injection. Assay: immunoSEQ multiplex PCR; the TCRdb copy retains only in-frame clones and omits some. The data hold hundreds of thousands of clones, with 65% to 90% observed a single time. Germline V gene sequence: CDR1 ENHRY, CDR2 SYGVKD. The CDR3 loop spans 14 amino acids. The germline V and J ends were trimmed by 9 bases and 0 bases, with 15 bases remaining between them. In regard to this clone: Its antigen is as yet unknown.

The sequence came from a person aged 18 to 65 who received the Ad26.COV2.S COVID-19 vaccine or a placebo. The V gene is TRBV10-3, the J gene TRBJ2-7, with D tentatively TRBD2 (6 bases). The sequences come from peripheral blood, collected in a trial of Ad26.COV2.S vaccine versus placebo. CDR3 DNA sequence: TGTGCCATACGGTCGACTAGGGACTCCTACGAGCAGTACTTC. It is translated as CAIRSTRDSYEQYF.